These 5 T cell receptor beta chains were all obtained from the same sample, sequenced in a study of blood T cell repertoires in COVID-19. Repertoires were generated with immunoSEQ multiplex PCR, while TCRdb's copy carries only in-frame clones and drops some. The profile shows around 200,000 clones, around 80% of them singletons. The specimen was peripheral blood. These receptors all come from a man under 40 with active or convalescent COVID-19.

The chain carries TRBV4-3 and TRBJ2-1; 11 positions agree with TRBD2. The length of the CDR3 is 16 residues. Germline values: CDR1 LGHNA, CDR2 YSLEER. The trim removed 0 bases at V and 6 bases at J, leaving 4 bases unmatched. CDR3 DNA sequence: TGCGCCAGCAGCCAAGATAGACTAGCGGGATTCAATGAGCAGTTCTTC. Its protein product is CASSQDRLAGFNEQFF.

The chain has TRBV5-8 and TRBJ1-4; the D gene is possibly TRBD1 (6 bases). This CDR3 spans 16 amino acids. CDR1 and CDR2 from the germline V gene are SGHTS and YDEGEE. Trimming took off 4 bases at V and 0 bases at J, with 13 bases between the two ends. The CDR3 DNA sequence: TGTGCCAGCAGCGTAGGACAGAGTGCAACTAATGAAAAACTGTTTTTT. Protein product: CASSVGQSATNEKLFF. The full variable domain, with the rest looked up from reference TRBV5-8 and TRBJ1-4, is EAGVTQSPTHLIKTRGQQATLRCSPISGHTSVYWYQQALGLGLQFLLWYDEGEERNRGNFPPRFSGRQFPNYSSELNVNALELEDSALYLCASSVGQSATNEKLFFGSGTQLSVL.

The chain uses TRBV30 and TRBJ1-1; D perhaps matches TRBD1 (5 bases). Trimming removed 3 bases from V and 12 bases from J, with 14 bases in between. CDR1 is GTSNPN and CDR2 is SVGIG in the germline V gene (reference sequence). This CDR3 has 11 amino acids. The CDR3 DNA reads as TGTGCCTGGAGAGTCCCAGGGTCGACTTTCTTT. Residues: CAWRVPGSTFF.

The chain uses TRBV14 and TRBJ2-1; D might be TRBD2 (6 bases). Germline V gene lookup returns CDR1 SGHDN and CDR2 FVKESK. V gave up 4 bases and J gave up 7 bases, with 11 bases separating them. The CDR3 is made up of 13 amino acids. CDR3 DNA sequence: TGTGCCAGCAGCCCCTGGGAGGCGAATGAGCAGTTCTTC. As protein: CASSPWEANEQFF. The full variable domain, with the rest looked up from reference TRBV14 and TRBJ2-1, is EAGVTQFPSHSVIEKGQTVTLRCDPISGHDNLYWYRRVMGKEIKFLLHFVKESKQDESGMPNNRFLAERTGGTYSTLKVQPAELEDSGVYFCASSPWEANEQFFGPGTRLTVL.

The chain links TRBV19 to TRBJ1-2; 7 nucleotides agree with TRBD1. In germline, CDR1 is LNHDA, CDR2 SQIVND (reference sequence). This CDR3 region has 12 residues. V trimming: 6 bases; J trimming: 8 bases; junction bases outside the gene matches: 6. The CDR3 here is CASRKGAEGYTF. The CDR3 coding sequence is TGTGCCAGTAGAAAGGGGGCCGAGGGCTACACCTTC.